The clone carrying this TCR beta chain was detected only a few times. Its cognate antigen is unknown. The CDR3 covers 17 residues. V shed 0 bases, J shed 4 bases, and the junction held 9 bases outside the gene matches. Per the germline V gene, CDR1 is MNHEY and CDR2 is SMNVEV (reference sequence). This sample is part of a study of T cell repertoires in cytomegalovirus infection. About the research overall: Carrying CMV and the relevant HLA type showed in public TCR beta signatures. General study findings and limits: The ex vivo response showed dominance by HLA-C-restricted CMV-specific TCR beta clonotypes.

One entry per CDR3 protein, called by TCRdb with MiXCR from the reads. The data show a few hundred thousand distinct CDR3 sequences, more than 8% seen once. The sequence was obtained from a human donor in good health (CMV status not recorded). Some clones in this sample may be carry-over from other donors' samples. This chain connects TRBV27 to TRBJ2-1; 7 bases are shared with TRBD1. Material for sequencing was PBMCs. CDR3 DNA: TGTGCCAGCAGTTTATCTATTATGGGACAGCGATACAATGAGCAGTTCTTC. Translation: CASSLSIMGQRYNEQFF.